The 11 T cell receptor beta chains given below trace back to one sample, sequenced in a study of cytomegalovirus exposure and HLA in healthy donors. With 60 Vbeta and 13 Jbeta primers, the PCR was carried out. The protocol was immunoSEQ multiplex PCR, while the TCRdb copy is restricted to in-frame clones and leaves out a portion. The sample records 160,000 or so clones, around three quarters being singletons. Sequencing was carried out using PBMCs. The source of these receptors is a woman aged 40 to 49 in good health and CMV-seronegative.

This clone was seen only a few times. The V and J genes are TRBV5-1 and TRBJ1-1, with TRBD1 as a possible D gene (6 bases). This CDR3 contains 14 residues. Germline CDR1 is SGHRS and CDR2 is YFSETQ. The germline V and J ends were trimmed by 3 bases and 1 base, with 10 bases remaining between them. The CDR3 nucleotides read TGCGCCAGCAGCTATAAACAGGGGAACACTGAAGCTTTCTTT. It yields the protein CASSYKQGNTEAFF.

This clone was counted between two and nine times. V usage is TRBV27 and J usage is TRBJ1-5; D is unclear. In germline, CDR1 is MNHEY, CDR2 SMNVEV (reference sequence). The V end was cut by 6 bases, the J end by 12 bases, with 18 bases between. The CDR3 spans 13 residues. CDR3 DNA: TGTGCCAGCAGCTACTCACCGTCGAGCAACCAGCATTTT. Amino acids: CASSYSPSSNQHF.

V and J are TRBV5-1 and TRBJ1-2; D is perhaps TRBD1 (5 bases). The CDR3 totals 12 residues. Deletions cut 3 bases from V and 8 bases from J, with 11 bases between. The V gene's germline CDR1 is SGHRS and CDR2 YFSETQ. The CDR3 region is CASSSLTDGYTF. The CDR3, as DNA: TGCGCCAGCAGCTCCCTGACAGACGGCTACACCTTC.

The chain couples TRBV4-2 to TRBJ2-6, with 8 bases fitting TRBD1. Per the germline V gene, CDR1 is LGHNA and CDR2 is YNFKEQ. CDR3 size: 16 residues. After removal of 0 bases from V and 10 bases from J, the junction contained 8 bases not matched to a gene. The CDR3 loop is CASSQDFMGQANVLTF. CDR3 nucleotide sequence: TGTGCCAGCAGCCAAGATTTTATGGGACAGGCAAACGTCCTGACTTTC.

The count of this clone is one. One junction end does not reproduce the germline sequence, and a read error may be involved. V gene TRBV2 combines with J gene TRBJ1-2; D is uncertain. CDR3 size: 13 residues. CDR1 SNHLY and CDR2 FYNNEI come from the germline V gene. Here the CDR3 DNA reads TGTGCCAGCAGGGAAGGACGGGGCTATGGCTACACCTTC. Translation gives CASREGRGYGYTF.

The genes are TRBV4-1 and TRBJ1-5; TRBD1 might be the D (6 bases). Germline CDR1 MGHRA, CDR2 YSYEKL. CDR3 length: 14 amino acids. The germline V and J ends were trimmed by 1 base and 2 bases, with 6 bases remaining between them. The CDR3 spells CASSQGQGNQPQHF. The CDR3 nucleotides are TGCGCCAGCAGCCAAGGACAGGGCAATCAGCCCCAGCATTTT.

J is TRBJ2-5 and V is TRBV7-8; TRBD2 aligns across 7 bases. CDR1 SGHVS and CDR2 FQNEAQ come from the germline V gene. CDR3 size: 16 residues. V gave up 5 bases and J gave up 3 bases; unmatched junction bases: 12. CDR3: CASSPGAAGEKETQYF. In DNA form, the CDR3 reads TGTGCCAGCAGCCCAGGTGCTGCGGGGGAGAAAGAGACCCAGTACTTC. The full variable domain, with the rest looked up from reference TRBV7-8 and TRBJ2-5, is GAGVSQSPRYKVAKRGQDVALRCDPISGHVSLFWYQQALGQGPEFLTYFQNEAQLDKSGLPSDRFFAERPEGSVSTLKIQRTQQEDSAVYLCASSPGAAGEKETQYFGPGTRLLVL.

This clone was seen once. The rearrangement links TRBV19 to TRBJ2-4; 8 bases are a match to TRBD2. The V gene end was trimmed by 7 bases and the J gene end by 5 bases; junction bases not matched to a gene: 10. The CDR3 covers 15 residues. In germline, CDR1 is LNHDA, CDR2 SQIVND (reference sequence). CDR3 protein: CASIDLRGGENIQYF. Written as DNA, the CDR3 is TGTGCCAGTATTGACCTCCGGGGGGGTGAAAACATTCAGTACTTC. Complete variable domain (other parts from reference TRBV19 and TRBJ2-4): DGGITQSPKYLFRKEGQNVTLSCEQNLNHDAMYWYRQDPGQGLRLIYYSQIVNDFQKGDIAEGYSVSREKKESFPLTVTSAQKNPTAFYLCASIDLRGGENIQYFGAGTRLSVL.

The CDR3 spells CASSRSGQGARSDSPLHF. As DNA, the CDR3 is TGTGCCAGCAGCCGAAGTGGTCAGGGGGCGCGTAGTGATTCACCCCTCCACTTT. J is TRBJ1-6 and V is TRBV7-3, with 8 positions matching TRBD1. The CDR3 runs to 18 residues. Germline V lookup: CDR1 SGHTA, CDR2 FQGTGA. With 5 bases clipped from V and 8 bases from J, the junction kept 17 bases outside the gene matches. Based on the CDR3 plus reference TRBV7-3 and TRBJ1-6, the full variable domain is GAGVSQTPSNKVTEKGKYVELRCDPISGHTALYWYRQSLGQGPEFLIYFQGTGAADDSGLPNDRFFAVRPEGSVSTLKIQRTERGDSAVYLCASSRSGQGARSDSPLHFGNGTRLTVT.

V gene TRBV7-9 combines with J gene TRBJ2-3; 7 nucleotides match TRBD2. In germline, CDR1 is SEHNR, CDR2 FQNEAQ (reference sequence). V was clipped by 0 bases and J by 1 base; unmatched bases: 4. This CDR3 is 16 amino acids long. The CDR3 region has the DNA TGTGCCAGCAGCTTAGCGAACCTAGCGGGCACAGATACGCAGTATTTT. Its translation: CASSLANLAGTDTQYF.

The rearrangement uses TRBV9 and TRBJ2-3; 12 positions match TRBD2. V shed 3 bases and J 1 base; nucleotides not matched to a gene: 12. The CDR3 totals 19 residues. Looked up from germline, CDR1 is SGDLS and CDR2 is YYNGEE. The DNA for the CDR3 is TGTGCCAGCAGCGATGGACTAGCGGGGACCCTTTTGCGCACAGATACGCAGTATTTT. The encoded protein is CASSDGLAGTLLRTDTQYF.